The entry that follows covers one T cell receptor beta chain sequence. Germline V gives CDR1 MNHNS, CDR2 SASEGT. Unmatched junction bases numbered 6, after V lost 5 bases and J lost 4 bases. This CDR3 is built from 15 residues. TCRdb analysed the RT-PCR reads with MiXCR anew, one entry per CDR3 protein. The repertoire holds hundreds of thousands of distinct CDR3 sequences, over 12% seen once, with 3.6% in the top ten. The specimen was memory CD4+ T cells from blood. The sequence was collected from a female donor in good health, serving as a healthy control. The gene calls are TRBV6-1 and TRBJ1-2; 11 positions match TRBD1. The CDR3 DNA reads TGTGCCAGCAGTACCCGGGACAGGGGGGCCTATGGCTACACCTTC. Its translation: CASSTRDRGAYGYTF.